This T cell receptor (beta chain) emerged from a study of blood T cells in healthy people across ages. Regarding the study as a whole: TCR beta diversity per million T cells fell roughly linearly with age. Samples with more naive T cells showed higher observed beta diversity.

Each sample provided at least 5 micrograms of extracted total RNA. The authors ran a second PCR of about 6 to 11 cycles using a sample-barcoded 5' primer and a J-beta primer mix. Each sample provided no less than 2.5 million CDR3-containing paired-end reads. MiXCR was run by TCRdb on the 5' RACE reads, yielding one entry per CDR3 protein. The sample carries about 800,000 distinct CDR3 sequences, around a quarter recorded once. On this clonotype itself: Its specificity is unknown.

The germline CDR1 and CDR2 sequences are SGHRS and YFSETQ. After removal of 4 bases from V and 4 bases from J, the junction contained 11 bases not matched to a gene. The CDR3 length is 16 residues. These data were likewise used in another study, on T cells of mothers and their children.

The TCR originated in a boy between 10 and 17 years old in good health. The chain couples TRBV5-1 to TRBJ2-5, with 9 bases matching TRBD1. The sequenced material came from blood. The CDR3, as DNA: TGCGCCAGCAGCAGGGGGACAGGGTGGCTTCGAGAGACCCAGTACTTC. This codes for CASSRGTGWLRETQYF.